These T cell receptor beta chains were read from a single sample in a study of cytomegalovirus exposure and HLA in healthy donors. Libraries were prepared by immunoSEQ multiplex PCR; TCRdb keeps only in-frame clonotypes and omits some of them. The sample includes about 140,000 clones, around 90% seen only once; the top ten take 0.51%. The sequenced sample was PBMCs. These receptors were taken from a woman in her thirties or forties in good health and CMV-seronegative. Each CDR3 is given with its conserved first and last residue.

TRBV29-1,CSVGGTGAGELFF
TRBV5-1,CASSLPGNTGELFF
TRBV7-6,CASSPEIKDRGQEQYF
TRBV19,CASSTKDRGVFEKLFF
TRBV5-5,CASSFYPGLDEKLFF
TRBV5-1,CASSMTGRETQYF
TRBV7-9,CASSLGTVQETQYF
TRBV11-1,CASSLNRGSWGEQFF
TRBV7-9,CASSLSRVEAFF
TRBV5-1,CASSLRLSSYNEQFF
TRBV6-1,CASSEKQGLGNTEAFF
TRBV10-3,CATTAGESYNEQFF
TRBV27,CASSRGAPQGYYEQYF
TRBV9,CASSQESRGYTEAFF
TRBV14,CASSQDQGGGSF
TRBV14,CASSPMGGTSADTQYF
TRBV6-5,CASSYNRYYGYTF
TRBV9,CASSPWTGEGTGELFF
TRBV9,CASIPSPHGGRTYNEQFF
TRBV10-3,CAISLSDRGTQYF
TRBV10-3,CAISDGAATDTQYF
TRBV7-2,CASSLARGVDTQYF
TRBV11-2,CASSLVPSGGGWSQETQYF
TRBV9,CASSERTSGIGELFF
TRBV13,CASSTRLAGGLETQYF
TRBV11-1,CASSPLAGGPYEQYF